A single sample gave rise to the 6 T cell receptor beta chains below, sequenced in a study of blood T cell repertoires in COVID-19. The assay was immunoSEQ multiplex PCR, and TCRdb's table has in-frame clones only and misses some. The sample yields some 300,000 clones, approximately 86% seen once. The sample consisted of peripheral blood. These receptors originate from a woman in her seventies with COVID-19, enrolled during active disease.

The chain links TRBV11-2 to TRBJ2-1; D is undetermined. Trimming pared 7 bases from V and 0 bases from J, leaving 7 bases between. The germline V gene encodes CDR1 SGHAT and CDR2 FQNNGV. The CDR3 runs to 13 residues. CDR3 amino acids: CASTESSYNEQFF. For the CDR3, the DNA is TGTGCCAGCACTGAGAGCTCCTACAATGAGCAGTTCTTC.

The chain is built from TRBV10-3 and TRBJ1-1, with D tentatively TRBD1 (5 bases). V lost 0 bases and J 11 bases, leaving 10 bases between the germline ends. This CDR3 has 12 amino acids. Per the germline V gene, CDR1 is ENHRY and CDR2 is SYGVKD. CDR3: CAISESSGLAFF. CDR3 DNA: TGTGCCATCAGTGAGTCGTCAGGGCTGGCTTTCTTT.

The chain combines TRBV3-1 (or the pseudogene TRBV3-2) with TRBJ2-7; D unclear. CDR3 length equals 12 residues. Germline-derived CDR1 and CDR2 are LGHDT and YNNKEL (reference sequence). V was pared by 2 bases and J by 2 bases, with 4 bases between. For the CDR3, the DNA is TGTGCCAGCAGCCAACAGACCTACGAGCAGTACTTC. Translating gives CASSQQTYEQYF.

This clone has just one count. The CDR3 reads CASSALGDKQETQYF. The CDR3 nucleotides are TGTGCCAGCAGCGCCCTCGGGGACAAACAAGAGACCCAGTACTTC. The chain employs TRBV5-6 and TRBJ2-5; tentative D call: TRBD1 (6 bases). Germline V lookup: CDR1 SGHDT, CDR2 YYEEEE. The CDR3 is 15 residues long. The germline V and J ends were trimmed by 4 bases and 2 bases, with 15 bases remaining between them.

This clone was seen a single time. The chain uses TRBV24-1 and TRBJ1-1, with a weak D call TRBD1 (5 bases). The CDR3 contains 14 residues. The V end was cut by 5 bases, the J end by 4 bases, with 13 bases between. Per germline, CDR1 KGHDR and CDR2 SFDVKD. As DNA, the CDR3 is TGTGCCACCAGTGGCCGGGGGGGGAGCACTGAAGCTTTCTTT. As protein: CATSGRGGSTEAFF.

The rearrangement links TRBV6-6 to TRBJ2-3, with TRBD2 identical over 7 bases. V shed 5 bases and J 7 bases; nucleotides not matched to a gene: 6. Germline V gene data show CDR1 as MNHNY and CDR2 as SVGAGI (reference sequence). The CDR3 spans 13 residues. The CDR3 bases are TGTGCCAGCAGTCCGTTAGCGGGCCATACGCAGTATTTT. Translated: CASSPLAGHTQYF.